The 2 T cell receptor beta chains reported below all come from one sample, sequenced in a study of blood T cell repertoires in COVID-19. The assay was immunoSEQ multiplex PCR, and TCRdb's table has in-frame clones only and misses some. The sample carries about 400,000 clones, 89% recorded once. Sequenced sample: peripheral blood. All receptors derive from a man between 35 and 55 years old with acute or convalescent COVID-19.

In regard to this clone: One junction end disagrees with the germline gene, perhaps due to a read error. The chain couples TRBV4-1 to TRBJ1-2, with 7 bases matching TRBD1. Germline values: CDR1 MGHRA, CDR2 YSYEKL. The CDR3 runs to 12 residues. Written as DNA, the CDR3 is TGCGCCAGCAGCCAATTGGGACAGTTCATAGGTTTC. This encodes CASSQLGQFIGF.

The V and J genes are TRBV28 and TRBJ1-2; TRBD1 agrees at 8 bases. CDR1 is MDHEN, CDR2 SYDVKM, per germline. The CDR3 has 18 residues. Trimming cost V 2 bases and J 0 bases; bases outside gene matches: 11. The chain's CDR3 is CASSLEGTGPRANYGYTF. The CDR3 DNA is TGTGCCAGCAGTTTAGAGGGGACAGGCCCGCGAGCTAACTATGGCTACACCTTC.